The clone carrying this T cell receptor (beta chain) was counted between two and nine times. This sample is drawn from a study of T-cell reconstitution after alpha-beta-depleted transplantation in children. With 6 bases clipped from V and 9 bases from J, the junction kept 6 bases outside the gene matches. This CDR3 region has 13 residues. CDR1 is SGHTA and CDR2 is FQGNSA in the germline V gene. Construction of the TCRbeta library involved unique molecular identifiers. TCRdb reprocessed the PCR reads via MiXCR and lists one record per CDR3 protein. The table has over 550,000 distinct CDR3 sequences, 8% to 11% seen once.

The TCR sequence derives from a human donor who donated a stem cell graft to a child with acute myeloid leukemia. Sample: PBMCs from the stem cell graft donor, taken from the stem cell graft. The chain links TRBV7-2 to TRBJ1-3, with TRBD1 matching over 9 bases. The DNA of the CDR3 is TGTGCCAGCAGTGCTGACAGGGGGGGCACCATATATTTT. Translating gives CASSADRGGTIYF.